Listed below are T cell receptor beta chains from one sample, sequenced in a study of blood T cell repertoires in COVID-19. Generated by immunoSEQ multiplex PCR, the TCRdb table keeps only in-frame clones and is missing some. The sample includes around 70,000 clones, about four fifths of them seen just once. The sequenced material came from peripheral blood. These receptors all come from a human donor in a cohort sampled during active COVID-19. The CDR3 runs from the conserved cysteine through the conserved F or W. D genes are given only for firm matches. Rows give clone size only sometimes, using once, few, many, or a class for an expanded clone.

>NA|TRBJ1-3|NA|TRBV29-1
TGCAGCGTTGACCTAGAGGGAAACACCATATATTTT
CSVDLEGNTIYF
>NA|TRBJ1-5|TRBD1|TRBV6-2/TRBV6-3
TGTGCCAGCAGTTACGGGGACAGGGTCGGCAACCAGCCCCAGCATTTT
CASSYGDRVGNQPQHF
>NA|TRBJ2-7|TRBD1|TRBV6-6
TGTGCCAGCAGTTACTCGACAGGGGATACGTACTTC
CASSYSTGDTYF
>NA|TRBJ2-1|TRBD1|TRBV5-4
TGTGCCAGCAGCCCCAGGGACAGAACCTACAATGAGCAGTTCTTC
CASSPRDRTYNEQFF
>NA|TRBJ2-3|TRBD2|TRBV5-4
TGTGCCAGCAGTAGACTAGCGGGAGATCGCAGCACAGATACGCAGTATTTT
CASSRLAGDRSTDTQYF
>NA|TRBJ2-7|TRBD1|TRBV19
TGTGCCAGTAGTCTGGGACAGCCTTACGAGCAGTACTTC
CASSLGQPYEQYF
>many|TRBJ1-1|NA|TRBV29-1
TGCAGCTGTACAGGGACGAACACTGAAGCTTTCTTT
CSCTGTNTEAFF
>NA|TRBJ1-5|TRBD1|TRBV6-2/TRBV6-3
TGTGCCAGCAACCCTCCGGGGGACAGGTATCAGCCCCAGCATTTT
CASNPPGDRYQPQHF
>NA|TRBJ2-1|NA|TRBV4-1
TGCGCCAGCAGCCAAGGGAGCGGGCCCTCCTACAATGAGCAGTTCTTC
CASSQGSGPSYNEQFF
>NA|TRBJ2-3|TRBD2|TRBV5-1
TGCGCCAGCAGCCTGGAGGGGTGGACTAGCGGGAGCACAGATACGCAGTATTTT
CASSLEGWTSGSTDTQYF
>NA|TRBJ2-7|NA|TRBV7-8
TGTGCCAGCAGCTTTCGTCGGTACTACGAGCAGTACTTC
CASSFRRYYEQYF
>NA|TRBJ1-1|TRBD1|TRBV28
TGTGCCAGCAGTTTATCCAGGGCAGGGGGAACTGAAGCTTTCTTT
CASSLSRAGGTEAFF
>NA|TRBJ2-3|NA|TRBV27
TGTGCCAGCAGTTTATTTCCAGGGCGCACAGATACGCAGTATTTT
CASSLFPGRTDTQYF
>few|TRBJ2-1|TRBD2|TRBV6-2/TRBV6-3
TGTGCCAGCAGCCAGCGGGAGGCCCCCTCCTACAATGAGCAGTTCTTC
CASSQREAPSYNEQFF
>NA|TRBJ1-2|NA|TRBV28
TGTGCCAGCAGTTTACCCGGGGGGCCCGACTATGGCTACACCTTC
CASSLPGGPDYGYTF